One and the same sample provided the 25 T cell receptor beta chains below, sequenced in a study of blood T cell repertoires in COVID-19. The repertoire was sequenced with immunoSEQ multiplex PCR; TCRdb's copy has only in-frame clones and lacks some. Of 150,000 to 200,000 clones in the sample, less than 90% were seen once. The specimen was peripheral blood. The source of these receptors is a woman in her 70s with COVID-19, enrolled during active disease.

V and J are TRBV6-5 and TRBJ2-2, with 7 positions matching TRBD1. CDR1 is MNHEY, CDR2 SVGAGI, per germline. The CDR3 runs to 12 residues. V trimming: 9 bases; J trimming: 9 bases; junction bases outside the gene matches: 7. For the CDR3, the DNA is TGTGCCAGTCGACAGGGTCAGCGGGAGCTGTTTTTT. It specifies CASRQGQRELFF.

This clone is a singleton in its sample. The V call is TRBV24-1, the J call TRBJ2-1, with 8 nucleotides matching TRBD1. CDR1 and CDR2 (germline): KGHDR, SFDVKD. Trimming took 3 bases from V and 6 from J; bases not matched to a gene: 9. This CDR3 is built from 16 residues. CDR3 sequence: CATSDVTGAKFNEQFF. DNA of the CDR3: TGTGCCACCAGTGATGTGACAGGGGCGAAATTCAATGAGCAGTTCTTC.

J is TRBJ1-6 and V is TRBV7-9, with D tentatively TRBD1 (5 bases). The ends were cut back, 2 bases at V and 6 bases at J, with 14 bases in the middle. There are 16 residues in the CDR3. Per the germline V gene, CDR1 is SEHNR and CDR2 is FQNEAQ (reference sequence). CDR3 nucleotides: TGTGCCAGCAGCTTACTCCCCAGGGTTGGTAATTCACCCCTCCACTTT. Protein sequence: CASSLLPRVGNSPLHF.

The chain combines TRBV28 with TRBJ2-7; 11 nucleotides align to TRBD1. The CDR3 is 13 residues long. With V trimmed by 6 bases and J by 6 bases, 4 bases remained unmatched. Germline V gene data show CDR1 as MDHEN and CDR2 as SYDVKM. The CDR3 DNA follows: TGTGCCAGCAGAAGGACAGGGGGCGGCGAGCAGTACTTC. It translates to CASRRTGGGEQYF.

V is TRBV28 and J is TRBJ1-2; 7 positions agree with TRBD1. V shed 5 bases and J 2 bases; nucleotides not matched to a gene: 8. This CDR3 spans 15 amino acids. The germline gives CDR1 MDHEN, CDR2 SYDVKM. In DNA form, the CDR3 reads TGTGCCAGCAGTGCCCAGACAGGGTGGAACTATGGCTACACCTTC. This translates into CASSAQTGWNYGYTF.

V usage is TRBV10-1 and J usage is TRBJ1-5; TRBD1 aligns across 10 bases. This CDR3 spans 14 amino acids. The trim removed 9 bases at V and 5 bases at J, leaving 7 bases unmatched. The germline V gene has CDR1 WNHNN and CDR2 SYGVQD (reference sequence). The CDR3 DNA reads TGCGCCAGTCGACAGGGGGCCGGGGATCAGCCCCAGCATTTT. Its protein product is CASRQGAGDQPQHF.

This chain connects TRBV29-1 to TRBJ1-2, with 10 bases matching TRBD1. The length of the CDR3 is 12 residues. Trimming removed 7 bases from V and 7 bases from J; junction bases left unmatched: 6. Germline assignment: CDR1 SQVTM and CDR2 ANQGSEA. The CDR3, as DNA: TGCAGCGCCGGGACAGGGGTAATTGGCTACACCTTC. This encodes CSAGTGVIGYTF.

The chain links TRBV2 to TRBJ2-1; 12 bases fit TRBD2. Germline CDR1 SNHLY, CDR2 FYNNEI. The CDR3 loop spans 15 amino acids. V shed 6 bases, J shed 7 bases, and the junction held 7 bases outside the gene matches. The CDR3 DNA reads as TGTGCCAGCAGCGCTAGCGGGAGGGGTAGAAATGAGCAGTTCTTC. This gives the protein CASSASGRGRNEQFF.

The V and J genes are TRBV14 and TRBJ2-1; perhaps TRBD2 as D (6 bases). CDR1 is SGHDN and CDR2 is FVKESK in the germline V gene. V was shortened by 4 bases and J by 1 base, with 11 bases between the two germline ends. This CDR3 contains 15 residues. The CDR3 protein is CASSPLEGSYNEQFF. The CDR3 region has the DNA TGTGCCAGCAGCCCATTGGAGGGGTCCTACAATGAGCAGTTCTTC.

The CDR3 DNA follows: TGCGCCAGCAGTCGCCCCGCCTTAGGGGTCTACAATGAGCAGTTCTTC. It is translated as CASSRPALGVYNEQFF. This rearrangement joins TRBV5-1 to TRBJ2-1, with D possibly being TRBD1 (5 bases). The germline V gene has CDR1 SGHRS and CDR2 YFSETQ. CDR3 size: 16 residues. Trimming took off 5 bases at V and 3 bases at J, with 18 bases between the two ends.

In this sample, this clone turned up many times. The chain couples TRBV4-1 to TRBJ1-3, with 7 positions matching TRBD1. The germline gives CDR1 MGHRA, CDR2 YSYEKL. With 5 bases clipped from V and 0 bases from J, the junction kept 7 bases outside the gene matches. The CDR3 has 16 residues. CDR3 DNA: TGCGCCAGCAGCGCCCCGGGGACAGTCTCTGGAAACACCATATATTTT. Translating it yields CASSAPGTVSGNTIYF.

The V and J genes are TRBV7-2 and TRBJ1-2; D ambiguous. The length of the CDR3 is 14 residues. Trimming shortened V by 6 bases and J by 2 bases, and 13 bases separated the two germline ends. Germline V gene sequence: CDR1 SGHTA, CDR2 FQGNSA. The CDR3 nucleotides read TGTGCCAGCAGGATCCGAACGGGGAACTATGGCTACACCTTC. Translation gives CASRIRTGNYGYTF.

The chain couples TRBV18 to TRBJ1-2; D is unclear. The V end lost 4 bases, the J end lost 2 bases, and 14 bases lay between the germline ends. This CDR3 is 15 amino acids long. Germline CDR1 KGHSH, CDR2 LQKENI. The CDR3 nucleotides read TGTGCCAGCTCACAGGCCCCAGGCAGGAACTATGGCTACACCTTC. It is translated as CASSQAPGRNYGYTF.

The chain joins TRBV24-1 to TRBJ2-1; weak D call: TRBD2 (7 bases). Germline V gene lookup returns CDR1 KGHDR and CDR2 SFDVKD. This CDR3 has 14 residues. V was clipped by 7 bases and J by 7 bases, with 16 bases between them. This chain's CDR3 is CATRGGLGGNEQFF. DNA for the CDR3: TGTGCCACCAGGGGGGGGCTGGGGGGAAATGAGCAGTTCTTC.

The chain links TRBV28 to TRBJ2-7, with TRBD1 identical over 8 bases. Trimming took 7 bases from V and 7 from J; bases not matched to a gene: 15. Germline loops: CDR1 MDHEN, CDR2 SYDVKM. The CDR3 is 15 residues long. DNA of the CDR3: TGTGCCAGCAAGGAGCGAGACAGGGGTGTGGGAGAGCAGTACTTC. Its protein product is CASKERDRGVGEQYF.

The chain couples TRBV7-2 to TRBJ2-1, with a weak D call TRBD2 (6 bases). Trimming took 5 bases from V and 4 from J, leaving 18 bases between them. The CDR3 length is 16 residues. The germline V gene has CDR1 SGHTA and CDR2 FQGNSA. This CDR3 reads CASSDRDSRLYNEQFF. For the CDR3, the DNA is TGTGCCAGCAGCGACCGGGACTCCAGACTTTACAATGAGCAGTTCTTC.

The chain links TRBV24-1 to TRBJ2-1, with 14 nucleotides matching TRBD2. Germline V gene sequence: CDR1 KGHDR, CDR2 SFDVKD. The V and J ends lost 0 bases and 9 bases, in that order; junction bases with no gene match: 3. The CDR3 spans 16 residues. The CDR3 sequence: CATSDLGTSGSGEQFF. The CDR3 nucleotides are TGTGCCACCAGTGATTTGGGGACTAGCGGGAGTGGTGAGCAGTTCTTC.

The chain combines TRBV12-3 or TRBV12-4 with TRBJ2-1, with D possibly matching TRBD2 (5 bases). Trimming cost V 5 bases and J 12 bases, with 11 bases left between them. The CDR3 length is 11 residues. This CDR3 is CASSPAGGQFF. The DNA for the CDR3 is TGTGCCAGCAGTCCCGCGGGTGGGCAGTTCTTC.

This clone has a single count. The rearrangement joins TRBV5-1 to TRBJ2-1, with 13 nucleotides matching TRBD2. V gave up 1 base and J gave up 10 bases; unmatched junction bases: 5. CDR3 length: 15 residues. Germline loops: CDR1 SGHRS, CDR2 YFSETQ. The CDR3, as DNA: TGCGCCAGCAGCTTGACTAGCGGGAGGGCCGAGGAGCAGTTCTTC. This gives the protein CASSLTSGRAEEQFF.

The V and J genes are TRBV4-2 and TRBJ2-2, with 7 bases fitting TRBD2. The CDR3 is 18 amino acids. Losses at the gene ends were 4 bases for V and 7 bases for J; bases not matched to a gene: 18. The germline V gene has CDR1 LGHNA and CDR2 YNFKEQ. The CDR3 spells CASSPPKAGVGQGGELFF. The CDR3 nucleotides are TGTGCCAGCAGCCCCCCGAAGGCGGGAGTCGGTCAGGGCGGGGAGCTGTTTTTT.

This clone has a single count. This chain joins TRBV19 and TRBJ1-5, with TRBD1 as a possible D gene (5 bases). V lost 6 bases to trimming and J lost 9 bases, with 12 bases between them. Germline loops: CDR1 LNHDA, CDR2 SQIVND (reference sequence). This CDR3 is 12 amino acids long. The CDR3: CASRDSLGPQHF. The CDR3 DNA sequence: TGTGCCAGTAGAGACAGCCTCGGGCCCCAGCATTTT. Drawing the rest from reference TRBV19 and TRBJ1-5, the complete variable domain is DGGITQSPKYLFRKEGQNVTLSCEQNLNHDAMYWYRQDPGQGLRLIYYSQIVNDFQKGDIAEGYSVSREKKESFPLTVTSAQKNPTAFYLCASRDSLGPQHFGDGTRLSIL.

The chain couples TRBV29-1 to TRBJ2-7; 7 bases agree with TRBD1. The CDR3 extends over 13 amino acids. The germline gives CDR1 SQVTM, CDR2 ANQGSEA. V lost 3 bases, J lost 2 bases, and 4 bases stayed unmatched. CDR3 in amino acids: CSVDRQGTYEQYF. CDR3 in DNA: TGCAGCGTTGACAGACAGGGAACCTACGAGCAGTACTTC.

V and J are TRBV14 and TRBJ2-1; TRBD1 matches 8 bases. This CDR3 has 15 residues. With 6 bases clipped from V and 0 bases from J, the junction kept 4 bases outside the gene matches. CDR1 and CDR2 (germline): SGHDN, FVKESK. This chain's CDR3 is CASRDRVSSYNEQFF. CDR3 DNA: TGTGCCAGCAGGGACAGGGTTAGCTCCTACAATGAGCAGTTCTTC.

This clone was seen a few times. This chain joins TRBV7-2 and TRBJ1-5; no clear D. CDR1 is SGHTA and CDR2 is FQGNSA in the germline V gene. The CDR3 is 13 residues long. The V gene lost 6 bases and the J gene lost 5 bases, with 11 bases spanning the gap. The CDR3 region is CASSLDSHQPQHF. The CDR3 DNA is TGTGCCAGCAGTTTGGACTCGCATCAGCCCCAGCATTTT.

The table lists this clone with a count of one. The CDR3, as DNA: TGTGCCAGCAGCTTCACAGGGGGAGGTAATCAGCCCCAGCATTTT. As protein: CASSFTGGGNQPQHF. V is TRBV7-2 and J is TRBJ1-5, with 8 bases aligning to TRBD1. The CDR3 is made up of 15 amino acids. V shed 3 bases and J 4 bases; nucleotides not matched to a gene: 5. Germline V gene sequence: CDR1 SGHTA, CDR2 FQGNSA.